Listed below are T cell receptor beta chains from one sample, sequenced in a study of T cells expressing NK-cell markers. Using the 5' RACE reads, TCRdb records one entry per CDR3 protein without DNA. The ten top clones account for around 11%, within a sample of roughly 390,000 distinct CDR3 sequences. Input material: blood T cells: a sorted CD56 or NKG2C T cell subset, CD4+ or CD8+ T cells, or bulk PBMC T cells (not recorded which). The receptors originated from a woman between 45 and 65 years old in good health. CDR3s include the opening cysteine and the closing phenylalanine or tryptophan. Each record gives: CDR3 protein, V gene, J gene.

CDR3: CASSRLAGGARGGYTF
V: TRBV7-6
J: TRBJ1-2

CDR3: CASSVKQLNTEAFF
V: TRBV6-1
J: TRBJ1-1

CDR3: CASSYSARQAGTDTQYF
V: TRBV6-6
J: TRBJ2-3

CDR3: CASSRGLVDYEQYF
V: TRBV11-3
J: TRBJ2-7

CDR3: CASSLIREDEQYF
V: TRBV27
J: TRBJ2-7

CDR3: CASSKGRDSYNQPQHF
V: TRBV12-3/TRBV12-4
J: TRBJ1-5

CDR3: CASSDTREWSTDTQYF
V: TRBV5-6
J: TRBJ2-3

CDR3: CASSLGGRGSYNEQFF
V: TRBV11-2
J: TRBJ2-1

CDR3: CASSLAGGAVQETQYF
V: TRBV12-3/TRBV12-4
J: TRBJ2-5

CDR3: CASSVRGNEQFF
V: TRBV2
J: TRBJ2-1

CDR3: CSARDNGPNTGELFF
V: TRBV20-1
J: TRBJ2-2

CDR3: CASSRLAGFSYNEQFF
V: TRBV12-3/TRBV12-4
J: TRBJ2-1

CDR3: CASARRDRGTQETQYF
V: TRBV2
J: TRBJ2-5

CDR3: CASSLPGDGEDTQYF
V: TRBV12-3/TRBV12-4
J: TRBJ2-3

CDR3: CASTPDRVDTGELFF
V: TRBV12-3/TRBV12-4
J: TRBJ2-2

CDR3: CASREIVREWGTQYF
V: TRBV10-2
J: TRBJ2-5

CDR3: CATSREEFMNTEAFF
V: TRBV15
J: TRBJ1-1

CDR3: CATSGPSGGQGGLYGYTF
V: TRBV24-1
J: TRBJ1-2

CDR3: CASRDLARGQQYF
V: TRBV5-1
J: TRBJ2-7

CDR3: CASSVPGLGTPMNTGELFF
V: TRBV7-9
J: TRBJ2-2

CDR3: CASSPTGAVEPQHF
V: TRBV6-2/TRBV6-3
J: TRBJ1-5

CDR3: CATSRDQEGEQYF
V: TRBV15
J: TRBJ2-7

CDR3: CASSFGWSWTLLSYEQYF
V: TRBV2
J: TRBJ2-7

CDR3: CAISESGLGTHEQFF
V: TRBV10-3
J: TRBJ2-1

CDR3: CASSEEPRGYWGEKVKNIQYF
V: TRBV5-1
J: TRBJ2-4

CDR3: CASSLTRTGWNTEAFF
V: TRBV7-6
J: TRBJ1-1

CDR3: CASSLSVSLIKQYF
V: TRBV7-9
J: TRBJ2-7

CDR3: CATEGGTEAFF
V: TRBV24-1
J: TRBJ1-1

CDR3: CASSSMGAGTGANGYTF
V: TRBV11-2
J: TRBJ1-2

CDR3: CASRCSGNTIYF
V: TRBV21-1
J: TRBJ1-3

CDR3: CASSLRGMENEQFF
V: TRBV5-1
J: TRBJ2-1

CDR3: CSARLARSTDTQYF
V: TRBV20-1
J: TRBJ2-3

CDR3: CASSAVGGANVLTF
V: TRBV9
J: TRBJ2-6

CDR3: CASSFSDSGANVLTF
V: TRBV7-6
J: TRBJ2-6

CDR3: CSAPTQPWGDTQYF
V: TRBV20-1
J: TRBJ2-3

CDR3: CASTGPYGYTF
V: TRBV28
J: TRBJ1-2

CDR3: CSASGLASGTKDTQYF
V: TRBV20-1
J: TRBJ2-3

CDR3: CASSVAPLGTSLLNEQFF
V: TRBV9
J: TRBJ2-1

CDR3: CASSQGRDRSPRRNTEAFF
V: TRBV3-1
J: TRBJ1-1

CDR3: CASSQDPAGYNEQFF
V: TRBV3-1
J: TRBJ2-1

CDR3: CASSPPHGKTQYF
V: TRBV3-1
J: TRBJ2-5

CDR3: CASSLAGLSRGAPNEQFF
V: TRBV5-1
J: TRBJ2-1

CDR3: CASTPAGVSGANVLTF
V: TRBV28
J: TRBJ2-6

CDR3: CASSPPEQYNEQFF
V: TRBV11-3
J: TRBJ2-1

CDR3: CAISSTGELFF
V: TRBV10-3
J: TRBJ2-2

CDR3: CASSLGSRDAFF
V: TRBV5-1
J: TRBJ1-1

CDR3: CASSQIAIRSYNEQFF
V: TRBV4-1
J: TRBJ2-1

CDR3: CASSLDRGGRTEAFF
V: TRBV5-1
J: TRBJ1-1